A single T cell receptor beta chain is shown here with its context. TCRdb's table, derived via immunoSEQ multiplex PCR, lists solely in-frame clones and lacks some. The table includes tens of thousands of clones, 82% detected once. This CDR3 is built from 14 residues. Trimming cost V 4 bases and J 7 bases; bases outside gene matches: 5. Germline CDR1 and CDR2: SGHRS and YFSETQ. The data belong to a study of blood T cell repertoires in COVID-19. Study-level background: There were acute and convalescent COVID-19 samples, and they came from the United States, Italy and Spain. T cells, B-cell-depleted T cells, or PBMCs supplied cDNA or gDNA.

Sequences were obtained from peripheral blood. The chain combines TRBV5-1 with TRBJ1-4; 9 bases line up with TRBD1. The source is a woman aged 80 or over with acute or convalescent COVID-19. The CDR3 nucleotides are TGCGCCAGCAGCACGGGACAGGGACTTGAAAAACTGTTTTTT. Residues: CASSTGQGLEKLFF.